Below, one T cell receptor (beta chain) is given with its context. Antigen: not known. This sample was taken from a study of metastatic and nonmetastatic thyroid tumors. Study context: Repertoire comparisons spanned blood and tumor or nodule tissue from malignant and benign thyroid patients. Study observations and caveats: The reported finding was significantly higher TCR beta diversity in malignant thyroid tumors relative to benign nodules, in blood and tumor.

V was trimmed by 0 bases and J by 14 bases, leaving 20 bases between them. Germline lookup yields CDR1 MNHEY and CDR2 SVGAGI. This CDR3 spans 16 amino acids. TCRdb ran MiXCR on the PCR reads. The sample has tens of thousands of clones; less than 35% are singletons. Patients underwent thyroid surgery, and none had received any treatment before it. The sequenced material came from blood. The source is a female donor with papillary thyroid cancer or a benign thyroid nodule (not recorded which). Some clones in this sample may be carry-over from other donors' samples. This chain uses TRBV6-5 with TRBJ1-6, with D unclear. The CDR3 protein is CASSYSPVLRSGSLHF. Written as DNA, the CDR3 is TGTGCCAGCAGTTACTCCCCGGTCTTAAGGAGTGGGTCCCTCCACTTT.